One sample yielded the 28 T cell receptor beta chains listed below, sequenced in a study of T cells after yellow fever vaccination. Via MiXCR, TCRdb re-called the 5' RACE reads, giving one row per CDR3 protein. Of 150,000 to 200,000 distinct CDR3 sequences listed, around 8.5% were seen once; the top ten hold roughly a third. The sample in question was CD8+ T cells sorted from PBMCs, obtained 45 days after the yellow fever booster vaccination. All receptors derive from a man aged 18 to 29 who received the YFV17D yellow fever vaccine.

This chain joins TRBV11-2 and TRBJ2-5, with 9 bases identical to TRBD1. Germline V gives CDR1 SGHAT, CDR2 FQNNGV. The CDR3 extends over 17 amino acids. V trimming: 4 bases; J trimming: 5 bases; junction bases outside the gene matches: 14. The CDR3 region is CASSSKPGTGIFETQYF. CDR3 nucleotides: TGTGCCAGCAGCTCCAAACCCGGGACAGGGATTTTCGAGACCCAGTACTTC.

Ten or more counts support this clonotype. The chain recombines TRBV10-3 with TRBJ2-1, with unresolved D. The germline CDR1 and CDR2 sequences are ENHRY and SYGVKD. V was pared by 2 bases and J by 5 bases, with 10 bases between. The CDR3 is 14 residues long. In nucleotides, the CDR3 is TGTGCCATCAGTGAGACGGCCACCAACAATGAGCAGTTCTTC. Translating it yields CAISETATNNEQFF.

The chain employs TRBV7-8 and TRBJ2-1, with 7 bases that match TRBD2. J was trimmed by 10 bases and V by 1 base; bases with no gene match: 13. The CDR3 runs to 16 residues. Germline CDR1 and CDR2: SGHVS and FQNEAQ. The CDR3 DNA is TGTGCCAGCAGCTTAGGGGGGGGACTCTCCGCCGGCGAGCAGTTCTTC. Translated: CASSLGGGLSAGEQFF.

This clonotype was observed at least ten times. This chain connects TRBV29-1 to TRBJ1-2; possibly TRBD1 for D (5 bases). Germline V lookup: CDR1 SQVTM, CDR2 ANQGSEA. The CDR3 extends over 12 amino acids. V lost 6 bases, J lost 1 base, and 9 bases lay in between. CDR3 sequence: CSVETDNYGYTF. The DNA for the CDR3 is TGCAGCGTAGAGACAGATAACTATGGCTACACCTTC.

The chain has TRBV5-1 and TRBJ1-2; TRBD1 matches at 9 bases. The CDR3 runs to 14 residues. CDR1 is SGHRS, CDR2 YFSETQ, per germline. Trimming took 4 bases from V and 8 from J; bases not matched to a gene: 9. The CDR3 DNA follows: TGCGCCAGCAGCCAGGGGGACAGGGCTAGAGGCTACACCTTC. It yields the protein CASSQGDRARGYTF.

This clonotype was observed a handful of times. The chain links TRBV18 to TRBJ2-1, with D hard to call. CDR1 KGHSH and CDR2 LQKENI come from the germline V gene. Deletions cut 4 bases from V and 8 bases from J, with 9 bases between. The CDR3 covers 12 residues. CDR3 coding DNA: TGTGCCAGCTCACGAAAGGGCGATGAGCAGTTCTTC. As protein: CASSRKGDEQFF.

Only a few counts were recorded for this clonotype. The CDR3 region has the DNA TGTGCCAGCAGTGAAACAGGGGAGGGAATTCAGCCCCAGCATTTT. Translating it yields CASSETGEGIQPQHF. The rearrangement uses TRBV6-2 or TRBV6-3 and TRBJ1-5; TRBD1 matches 7 bases. This CDR3 has 15 residues. The trim removed 5 bases at V and 6 bases at J, leaving 10 bases unmatched. Per germline, CDR1 MNHEY and CDR2 SVGEGT.

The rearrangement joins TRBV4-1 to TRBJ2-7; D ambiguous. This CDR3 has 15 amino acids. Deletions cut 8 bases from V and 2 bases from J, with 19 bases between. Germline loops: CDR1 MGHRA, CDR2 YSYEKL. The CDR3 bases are TGCGCCAGCGCCTCGCTCAAGGGCTTCGCCTACGAGCAGTACTTC. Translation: CASASLKGFAYEQYF.

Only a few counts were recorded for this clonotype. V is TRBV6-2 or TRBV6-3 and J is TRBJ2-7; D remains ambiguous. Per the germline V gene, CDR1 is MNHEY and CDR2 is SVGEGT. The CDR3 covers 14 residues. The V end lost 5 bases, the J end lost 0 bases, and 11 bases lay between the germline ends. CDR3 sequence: CASSLRRDSYEQYF. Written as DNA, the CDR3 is TGTGCCAGCAGTCTCCGACGAGACTCCTACGAGCAGTACTTC.

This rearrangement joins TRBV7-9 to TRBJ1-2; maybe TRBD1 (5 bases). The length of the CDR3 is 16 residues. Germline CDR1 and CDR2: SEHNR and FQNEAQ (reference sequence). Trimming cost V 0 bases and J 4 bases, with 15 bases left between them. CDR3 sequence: CASSLAQGAAGYGYTF. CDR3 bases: TGTGCCAGCAGCTTAGCGCAAGGGGCGGCTGGCTATGGCTACACCTTC.

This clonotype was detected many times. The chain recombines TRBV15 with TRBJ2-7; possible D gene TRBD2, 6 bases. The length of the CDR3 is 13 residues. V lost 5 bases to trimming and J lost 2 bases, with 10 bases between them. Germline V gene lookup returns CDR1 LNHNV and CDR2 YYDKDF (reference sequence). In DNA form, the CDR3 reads TGTGCCACCAGCGCAGGGAGGACCTACGAGCAGTACGTC. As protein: CATSAGRTYEQYV.

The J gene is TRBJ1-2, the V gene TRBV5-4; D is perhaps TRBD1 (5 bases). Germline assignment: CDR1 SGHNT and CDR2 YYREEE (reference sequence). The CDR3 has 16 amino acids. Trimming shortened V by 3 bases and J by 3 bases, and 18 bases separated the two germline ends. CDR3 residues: CASSSGPGGDYYGYTF. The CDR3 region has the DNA TGTGCCAGCAGCTCGGGACCGGGTGGGGATTACTATGGCTACACCTTC.

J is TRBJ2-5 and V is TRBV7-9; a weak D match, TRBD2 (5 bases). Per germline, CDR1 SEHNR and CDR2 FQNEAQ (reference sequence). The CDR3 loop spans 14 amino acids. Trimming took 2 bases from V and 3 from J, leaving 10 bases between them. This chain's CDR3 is CASSLRESEETQYF. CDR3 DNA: TGTGCCAGCAGCTTAAGGGAGTCCGAAGAGACCCAGTACTTC.

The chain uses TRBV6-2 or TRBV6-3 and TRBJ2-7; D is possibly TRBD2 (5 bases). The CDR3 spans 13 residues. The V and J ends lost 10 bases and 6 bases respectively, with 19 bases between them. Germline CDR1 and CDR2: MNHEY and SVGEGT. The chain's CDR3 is CATSLGLLREQYV. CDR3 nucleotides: TGTGCCACCTCGCTTGGACTCCTACGCGAGCAGTACGTC.

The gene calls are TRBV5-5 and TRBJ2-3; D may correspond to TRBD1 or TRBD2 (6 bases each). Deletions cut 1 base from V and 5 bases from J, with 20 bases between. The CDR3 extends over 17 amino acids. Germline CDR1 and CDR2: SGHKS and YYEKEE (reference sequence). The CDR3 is CASSLNRERGIGDTQYF. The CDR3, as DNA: TGTGCCAGCAGCTTGAACAGGGAGCGCGGGATTGGAGATACGCAGTATTTT.

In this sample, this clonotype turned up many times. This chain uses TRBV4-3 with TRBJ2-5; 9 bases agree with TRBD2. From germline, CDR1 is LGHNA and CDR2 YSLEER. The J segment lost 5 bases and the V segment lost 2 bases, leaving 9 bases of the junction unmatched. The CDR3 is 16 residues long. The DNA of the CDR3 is TGCGCCAGCAGCCAAAAGCCCGCGGGGGGGCCTGAGACCCAGTACTTC. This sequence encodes CASSQKPAGGPETQYF.

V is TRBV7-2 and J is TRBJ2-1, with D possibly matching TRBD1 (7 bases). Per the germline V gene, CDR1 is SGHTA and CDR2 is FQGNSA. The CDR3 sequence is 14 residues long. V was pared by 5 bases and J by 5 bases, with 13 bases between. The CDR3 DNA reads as TGTGCCAGCAGCGCGGGACAGAAAAACAATGAGCAGTTCTTC. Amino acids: CASSAGQKNNEQFF.

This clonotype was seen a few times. The CDR3 nucleotides read TGTGCCAGCAGCTACGCGCTAGCGGGGGGTACAAGGGAGCTGTTTTTT. It translates to CASSYALAGGTRELFF. V gene TRBV5-5 combines with J gene TRBJ2-2; 11 nucleotides align to TRBD2. V shed 3 bases, J shed 9 bases, and the junction held 10 bases outside the gene matches. CDR3 length: 16 amino acids. In germline, CDR1 is SGHKS, CDR2 YYEKEE (reference sequence).

CDR3 in DNA: TGTGCCAGCAGCTTAGAGGGCAGTCCCTACGAGCAGTACTTC. This codes for CASSLEGSPYEQYF. The chain recombines TRBV7-9 with TRBJ2-7; D not certain. Trimming took 1 base from V and 2 from J, leaving 9 bases between them. The CDR3 loop spans 14 amino acids. The germline V gene has CDR1 SEHNR and CDR2 FQNEAQ (reference sequence).

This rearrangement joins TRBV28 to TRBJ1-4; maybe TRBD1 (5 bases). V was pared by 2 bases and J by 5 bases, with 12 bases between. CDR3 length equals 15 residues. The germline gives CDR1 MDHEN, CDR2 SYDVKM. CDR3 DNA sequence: TGTGCCAGCAGTTTAATCGGGACTCGCAATGAAAAACTGTTTTTT. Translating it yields CASSLIGTRNEKLFF. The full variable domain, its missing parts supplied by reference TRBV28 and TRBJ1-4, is DVKVTQSSRYLVKRTGEKVFLECVQDMDHENMFWYRQDPGLGLRLIYFSYDVKMKEKGDIPEGYSVSREKKERFSLILESASTNQTSMYLCASSLIGTRNEKLFFGSGTQLSVL.

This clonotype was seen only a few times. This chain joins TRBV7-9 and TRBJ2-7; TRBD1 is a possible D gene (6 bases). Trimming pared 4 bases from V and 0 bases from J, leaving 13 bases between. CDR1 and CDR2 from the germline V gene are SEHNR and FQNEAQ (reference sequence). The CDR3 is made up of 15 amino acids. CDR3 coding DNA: TGTGCCAGCAGCTCCGAGACAGGTGCCTCCTACGAGCAGTACTTC. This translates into CASSSETGASYEQYF.

This CDR3 is CASRVNRGLAGRTDTQYF. The CDR3 DNA sequence: TGTGCCAGCAGAGTTAACCGCGGACTAGCGGGACGCACAGATACGCAGTATTTT. The gene calls are TRBV6-1 and TRBJ2-3; 12 positions agree with TRBD2. The CDR3 loop spans 18 amino acids. Germline CDR1 and CDR2: MNHNS and SASEGT. V shed 6 bases and J 1 base; nucleotides not matched to a gene: 11.

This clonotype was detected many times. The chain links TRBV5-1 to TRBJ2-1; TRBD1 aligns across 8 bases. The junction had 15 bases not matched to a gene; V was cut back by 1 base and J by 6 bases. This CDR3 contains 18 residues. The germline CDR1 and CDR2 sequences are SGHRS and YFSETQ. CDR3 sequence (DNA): TGCGCCAGCAGCTTGTTAGTTTTGGGCCAGGGGGCTAGCAATGAGCAGTTCTTC. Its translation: CASSLLVLGQGASNEQFF.

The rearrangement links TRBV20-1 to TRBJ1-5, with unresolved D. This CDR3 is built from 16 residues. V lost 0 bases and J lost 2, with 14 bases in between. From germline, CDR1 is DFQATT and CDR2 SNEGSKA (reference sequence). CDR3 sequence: CSARDLVSRGNQPQHF. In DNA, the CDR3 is TGCAGTGCTAGAGATCTTGTCAGCAGAGGCAATCAGCCCCAGCATTTT.

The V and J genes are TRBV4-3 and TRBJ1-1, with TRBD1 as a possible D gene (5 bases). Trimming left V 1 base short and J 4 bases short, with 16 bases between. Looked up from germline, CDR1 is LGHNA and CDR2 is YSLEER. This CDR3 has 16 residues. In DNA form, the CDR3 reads TGCGCCAGCAGCCAAGGATCAGGGTGGATGGGCACTGAAGCTTTCTTT. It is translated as CASSQGSGWMGTEAFF.

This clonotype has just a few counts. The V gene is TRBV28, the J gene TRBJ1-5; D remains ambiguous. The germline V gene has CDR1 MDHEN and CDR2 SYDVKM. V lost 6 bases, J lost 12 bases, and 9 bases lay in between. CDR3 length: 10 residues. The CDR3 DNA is TGTGCCAGCAGGGGCGGAGACCAGCATTTT. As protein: CASRGGDQHF.

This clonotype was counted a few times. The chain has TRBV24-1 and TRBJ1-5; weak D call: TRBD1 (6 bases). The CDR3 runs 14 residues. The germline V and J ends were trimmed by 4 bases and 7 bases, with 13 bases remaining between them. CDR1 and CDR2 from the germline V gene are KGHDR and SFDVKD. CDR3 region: CATSERGAWQPQHF. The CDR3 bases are TGTGCCACCAGTGAGAGGGGGGCCTGGCAGCCCCAGCATTTT.

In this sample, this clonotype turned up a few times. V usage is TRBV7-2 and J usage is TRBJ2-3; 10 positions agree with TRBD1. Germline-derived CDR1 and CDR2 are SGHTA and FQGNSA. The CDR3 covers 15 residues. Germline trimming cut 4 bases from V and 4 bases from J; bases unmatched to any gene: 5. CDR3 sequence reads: CASSWTGGSADTQYF. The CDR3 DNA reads TGTGCCAGCAGCTGGACAGGGGGTAGTGCAGATACGCAGTATTTT.